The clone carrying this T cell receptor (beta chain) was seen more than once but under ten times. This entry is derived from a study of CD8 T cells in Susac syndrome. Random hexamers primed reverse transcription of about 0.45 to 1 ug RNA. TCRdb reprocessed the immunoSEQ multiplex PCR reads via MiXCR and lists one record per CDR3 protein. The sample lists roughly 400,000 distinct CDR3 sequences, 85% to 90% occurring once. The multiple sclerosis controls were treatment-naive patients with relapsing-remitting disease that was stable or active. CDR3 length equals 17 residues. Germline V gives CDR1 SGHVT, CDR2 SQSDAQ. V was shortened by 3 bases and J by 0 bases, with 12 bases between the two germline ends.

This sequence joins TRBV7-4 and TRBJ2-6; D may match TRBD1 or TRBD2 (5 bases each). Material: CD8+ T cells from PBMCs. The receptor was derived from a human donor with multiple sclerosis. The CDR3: CASSFRDRHSGANVLTF. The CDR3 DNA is TGTGCCAGCAGCTTCCGGGACCGCCACTCTGGGGCCAACGTCCTGACTTTC.